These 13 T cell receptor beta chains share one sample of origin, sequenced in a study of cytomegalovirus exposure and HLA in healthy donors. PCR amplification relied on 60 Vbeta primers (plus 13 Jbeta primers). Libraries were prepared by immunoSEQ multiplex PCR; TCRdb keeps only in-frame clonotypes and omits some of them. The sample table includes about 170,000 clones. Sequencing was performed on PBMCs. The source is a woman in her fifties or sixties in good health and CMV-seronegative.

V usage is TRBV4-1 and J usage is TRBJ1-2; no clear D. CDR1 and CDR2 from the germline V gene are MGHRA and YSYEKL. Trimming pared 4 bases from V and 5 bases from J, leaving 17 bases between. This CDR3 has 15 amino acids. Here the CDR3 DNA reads TGCGCCAGCAGCCCGGCGGGCAGCGGGTTATATGGCTACACCTTC. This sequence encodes CASSPAGSGLYGYTF.

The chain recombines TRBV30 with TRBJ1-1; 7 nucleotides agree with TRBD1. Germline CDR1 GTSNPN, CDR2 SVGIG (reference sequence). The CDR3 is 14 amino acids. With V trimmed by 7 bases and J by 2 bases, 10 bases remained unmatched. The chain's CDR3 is CASHRTGGNTEAFF. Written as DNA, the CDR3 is TGTGCCTCTCACCGGACAGGCGGAAACACTGAAGCTTTCTTT.

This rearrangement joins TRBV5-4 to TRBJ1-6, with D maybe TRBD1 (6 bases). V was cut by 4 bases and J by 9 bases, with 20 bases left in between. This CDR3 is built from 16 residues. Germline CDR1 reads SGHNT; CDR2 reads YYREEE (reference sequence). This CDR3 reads CASSRTRGAGASPLHF. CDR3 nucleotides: TGTGCCAGCAGCAGGACAAGGGGCGCGGGGGCTTCACCCCTCCACTTT.

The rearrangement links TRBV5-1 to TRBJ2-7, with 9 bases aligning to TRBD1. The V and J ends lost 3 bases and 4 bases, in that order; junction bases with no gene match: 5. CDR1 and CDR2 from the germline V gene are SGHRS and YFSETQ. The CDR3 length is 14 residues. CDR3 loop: CASSWTGAGYEQYF. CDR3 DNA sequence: TGCGCCAGCAGCTGGACAGGGGCCGGGTACGAGCAGTACTTC. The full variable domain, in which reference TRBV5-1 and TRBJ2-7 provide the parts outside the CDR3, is KAGVTQTPRYLIKTRGQQVTLSCSPISGHRSVSWYQQTPGQGLQFLFEYFSETQRNKGNFPGRFSGRQFSNSRSEMNVSTLELGDSALYLCASSWTGAGYEQYFGPGTRLTVT.

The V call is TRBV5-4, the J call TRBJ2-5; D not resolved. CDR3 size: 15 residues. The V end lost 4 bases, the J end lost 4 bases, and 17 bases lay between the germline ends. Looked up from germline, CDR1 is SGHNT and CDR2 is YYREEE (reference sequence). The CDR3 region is CASSPRSEKGETQYF. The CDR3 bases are TGTGCCAGCAGCCCACGAAGCGAGAAAGGAGAGACCCAGTACTTC.

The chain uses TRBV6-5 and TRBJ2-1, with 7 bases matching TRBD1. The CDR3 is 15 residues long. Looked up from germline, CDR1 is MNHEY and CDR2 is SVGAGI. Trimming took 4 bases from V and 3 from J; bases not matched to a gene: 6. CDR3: CASSSGTAIYNEQFF. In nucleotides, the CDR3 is TGTGCCAGCAGTTCCGGGACAGCCATCTACAATGAGCAGTTCTTC.

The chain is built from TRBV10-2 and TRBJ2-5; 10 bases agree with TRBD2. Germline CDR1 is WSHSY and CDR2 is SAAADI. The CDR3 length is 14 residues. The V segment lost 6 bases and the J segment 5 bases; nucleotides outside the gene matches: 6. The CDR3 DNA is TGCGCCAGCAGGGATACTAGCGGGGCTGAGACCCAGTACTTC. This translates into CASRDTSGAETQYF.

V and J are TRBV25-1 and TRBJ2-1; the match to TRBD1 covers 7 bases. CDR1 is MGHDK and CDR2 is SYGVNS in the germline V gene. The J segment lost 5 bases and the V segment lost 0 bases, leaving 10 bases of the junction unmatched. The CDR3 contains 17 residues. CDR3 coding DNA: TGTGCCAGCAGTGAATATGGGACAGAATTAACGCACAATGAGCAGTTCTTC. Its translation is CASSEYGTELTHNEQFF.

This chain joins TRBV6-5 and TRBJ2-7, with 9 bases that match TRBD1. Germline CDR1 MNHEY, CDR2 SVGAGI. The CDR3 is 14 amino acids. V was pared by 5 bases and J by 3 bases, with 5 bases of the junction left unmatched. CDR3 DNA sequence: TGTGCCAGCAGTCTCAGACAGGGGGGCTACGAGCAGTACTTC. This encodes CASSLRQGGYEQYF.

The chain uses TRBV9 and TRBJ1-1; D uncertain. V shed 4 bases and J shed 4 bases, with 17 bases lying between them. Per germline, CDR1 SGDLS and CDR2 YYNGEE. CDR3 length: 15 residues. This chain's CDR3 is CASSPREGSSTEAFF. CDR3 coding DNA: TGTGCCAGCAGCCCCCGGGAGGGCTCGAGCACTGAAGCTTTCTTT.

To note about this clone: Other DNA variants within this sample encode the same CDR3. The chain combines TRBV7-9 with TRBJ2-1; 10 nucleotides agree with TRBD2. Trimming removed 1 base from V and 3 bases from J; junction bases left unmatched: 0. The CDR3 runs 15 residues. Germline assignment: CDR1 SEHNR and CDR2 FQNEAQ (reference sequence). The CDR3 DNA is TGTGCCAGCAGCTTAGGGACTAGCGGCTACAATGAGCAGTTCTTC. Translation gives CASSLGTSGYNEQFF.

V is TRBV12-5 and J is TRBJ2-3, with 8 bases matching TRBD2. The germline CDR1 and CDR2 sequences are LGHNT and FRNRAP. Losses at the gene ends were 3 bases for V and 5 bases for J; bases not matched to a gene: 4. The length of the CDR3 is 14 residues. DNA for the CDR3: TGTGCTAGTGGTTTAGGACTAGCAGGAGATACGCAGTATTTT. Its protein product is CASGLGLAGDTQYF.

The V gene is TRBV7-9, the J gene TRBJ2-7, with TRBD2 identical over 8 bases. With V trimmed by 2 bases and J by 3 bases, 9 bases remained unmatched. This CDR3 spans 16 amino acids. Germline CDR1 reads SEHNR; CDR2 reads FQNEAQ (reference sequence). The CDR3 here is CASSLLASGQNYEQYF. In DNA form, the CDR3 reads TGTGCCAGCAGCTTACTGGCTAGCGGGCAGAACTACGAGCAGTACTTC. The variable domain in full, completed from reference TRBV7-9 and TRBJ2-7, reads DTGVSQNPRHKITKRGQNVTFRCDPISEHNRLYWYRQTLGQGPEFLTYFQNEAQLEKSRLLSDRFSAERPKGSFSTLEIQRTEQGDSAMYLCASSLLASGQNYEQYFGPGTRLTVT.